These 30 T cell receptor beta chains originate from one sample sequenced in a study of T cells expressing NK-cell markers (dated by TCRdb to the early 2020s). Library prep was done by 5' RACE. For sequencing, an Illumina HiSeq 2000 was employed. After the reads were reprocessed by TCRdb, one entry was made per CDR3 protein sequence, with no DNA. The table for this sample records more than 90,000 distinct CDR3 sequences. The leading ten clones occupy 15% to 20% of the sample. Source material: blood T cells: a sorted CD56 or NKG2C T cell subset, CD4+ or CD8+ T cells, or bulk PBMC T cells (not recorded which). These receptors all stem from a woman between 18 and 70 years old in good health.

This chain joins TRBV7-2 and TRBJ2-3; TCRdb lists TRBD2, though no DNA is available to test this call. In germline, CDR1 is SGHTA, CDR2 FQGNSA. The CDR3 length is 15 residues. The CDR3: CASSSLAGGADTQYF.

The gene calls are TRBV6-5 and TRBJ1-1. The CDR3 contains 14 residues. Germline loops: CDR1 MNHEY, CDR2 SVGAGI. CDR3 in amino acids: CASSYRLLNTEAFF.

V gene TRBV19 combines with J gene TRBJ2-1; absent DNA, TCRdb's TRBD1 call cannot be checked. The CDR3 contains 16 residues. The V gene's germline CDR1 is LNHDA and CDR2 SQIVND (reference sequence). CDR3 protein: CASSIDGGGVNNEQFF. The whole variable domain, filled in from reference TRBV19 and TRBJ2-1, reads DGGITQSPKYLFRKEGQNVTLSCEQNLNHDAMYWYRQDPGQGLRLIYYSQIVNDFQKGDIAEGYSVSREKKESFPLTVTSAQKNPTAFYLCASSIDGGGVNNEQFFGPGTRLTVL.

This CDR3 reads CASSLEPTATDTQYF. The chain combines TRBV11-3 with TRBJ2-3. CDR3 length: 15 amino acids. In germline, CDR1 is SGHNT, CDR2 YENEEA.

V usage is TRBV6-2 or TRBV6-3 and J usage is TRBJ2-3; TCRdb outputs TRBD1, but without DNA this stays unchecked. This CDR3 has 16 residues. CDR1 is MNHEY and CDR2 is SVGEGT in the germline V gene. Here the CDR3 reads CASSYIPGGDPDTQYF.

This CDR3 is CASSQDPEGAGNTIYF. The chain recombines TRBV6-1 with TRBJ1-3; TCRdb calls TRBD1, which cannot be checked without DNA. CDR3 length: 16 residues. In germline, CDR1 is MNHNS, CDR2 SASEGT.

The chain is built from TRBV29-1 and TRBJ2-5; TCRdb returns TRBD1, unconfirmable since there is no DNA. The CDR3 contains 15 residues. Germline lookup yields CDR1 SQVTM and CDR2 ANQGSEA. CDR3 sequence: CSVGRGSETQETQYF.

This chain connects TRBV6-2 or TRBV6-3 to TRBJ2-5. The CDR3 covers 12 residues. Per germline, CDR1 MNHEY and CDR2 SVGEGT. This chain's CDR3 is CASSPIGETQYF.

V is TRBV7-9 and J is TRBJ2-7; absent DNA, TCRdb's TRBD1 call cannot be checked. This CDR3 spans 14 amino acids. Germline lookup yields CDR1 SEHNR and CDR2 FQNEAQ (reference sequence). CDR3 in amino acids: CASIPGTGPYEQYF.

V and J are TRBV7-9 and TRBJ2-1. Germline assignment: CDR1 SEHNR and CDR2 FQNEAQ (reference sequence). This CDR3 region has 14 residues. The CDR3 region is CASSLVDPFVEQFF. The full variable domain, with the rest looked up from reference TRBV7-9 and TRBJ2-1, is DTGVSQNPRHKITKRGQNVTFRCDPISEHNRLYWYRQTLGQGPEFLTYFQNEAQLEKSRLLSDRFSAERPKGSFSTLEIQRTEQGDSAMYLCASSLVDPFVEQFFGPGTRLTVL.

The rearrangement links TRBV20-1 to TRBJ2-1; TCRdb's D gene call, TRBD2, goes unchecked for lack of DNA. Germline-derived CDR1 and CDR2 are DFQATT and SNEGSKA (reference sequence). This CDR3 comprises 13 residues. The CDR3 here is CSAPTSGYNEQFF.

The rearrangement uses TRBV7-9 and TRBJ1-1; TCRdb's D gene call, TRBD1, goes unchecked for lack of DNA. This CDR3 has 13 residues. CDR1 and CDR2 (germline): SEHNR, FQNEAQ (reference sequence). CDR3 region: CASSLGWDGEAFF. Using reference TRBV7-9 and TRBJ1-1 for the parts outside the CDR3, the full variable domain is DTGVSQNPRHKITKRGQNVTFRCDPISEHNRLYWYRQTLGQGPEFLTYFQNEAQLEKSRLLSDRFSAERPKGSFSTLEIQRTEQGDSAMYLCASSLGWDGEAFFGQGTRLTVV.

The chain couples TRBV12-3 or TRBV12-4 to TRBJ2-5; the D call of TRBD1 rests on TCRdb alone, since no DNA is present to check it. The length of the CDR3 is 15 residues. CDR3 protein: CASSPETGGFETQYF.

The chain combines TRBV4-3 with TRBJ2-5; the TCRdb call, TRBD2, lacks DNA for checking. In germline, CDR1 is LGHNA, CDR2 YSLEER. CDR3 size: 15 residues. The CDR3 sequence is CASSQDQNSGETQYF.

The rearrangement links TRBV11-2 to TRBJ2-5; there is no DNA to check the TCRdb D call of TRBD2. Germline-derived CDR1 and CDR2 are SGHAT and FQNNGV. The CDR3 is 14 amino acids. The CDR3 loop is CASSQGLALETQYF.

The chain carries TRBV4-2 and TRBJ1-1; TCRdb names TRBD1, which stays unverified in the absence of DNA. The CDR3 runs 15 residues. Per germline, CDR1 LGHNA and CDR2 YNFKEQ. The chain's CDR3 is CASSQEAGVFTEAFF.

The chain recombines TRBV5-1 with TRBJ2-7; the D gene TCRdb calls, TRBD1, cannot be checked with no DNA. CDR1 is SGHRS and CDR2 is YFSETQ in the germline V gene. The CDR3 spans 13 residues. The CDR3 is CASSLWPGDEQYF.

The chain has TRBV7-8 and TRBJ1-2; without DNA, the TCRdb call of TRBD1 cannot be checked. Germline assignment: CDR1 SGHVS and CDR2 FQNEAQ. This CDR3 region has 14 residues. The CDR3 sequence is CASSTLGAGYGYTF.

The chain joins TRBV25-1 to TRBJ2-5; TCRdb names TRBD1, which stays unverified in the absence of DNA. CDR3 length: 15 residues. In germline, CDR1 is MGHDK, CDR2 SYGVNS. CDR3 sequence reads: CAILPEGGEDATQYF.

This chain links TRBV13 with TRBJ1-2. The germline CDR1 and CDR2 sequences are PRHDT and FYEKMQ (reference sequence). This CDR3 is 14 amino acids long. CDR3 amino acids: CASSLSSLNYGYTF. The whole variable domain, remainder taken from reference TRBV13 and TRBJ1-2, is AAGVIQSPRHLIKEKRETATLKCYPIPRHDTVYWYQQGPGQDPQFLISFYEKMQSDKGSIPDRFSAQQFSDYHSELNMSSLELGDSALYFCASSLSSLNYGYTFGSGTRLTVV.

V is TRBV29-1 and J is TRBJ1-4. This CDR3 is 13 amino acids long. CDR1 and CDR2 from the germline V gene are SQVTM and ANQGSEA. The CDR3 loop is CSVEGRFGEKLFF.

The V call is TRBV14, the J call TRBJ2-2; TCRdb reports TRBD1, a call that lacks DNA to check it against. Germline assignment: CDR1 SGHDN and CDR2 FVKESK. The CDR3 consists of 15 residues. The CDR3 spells CASSQTGYLTGELFF.

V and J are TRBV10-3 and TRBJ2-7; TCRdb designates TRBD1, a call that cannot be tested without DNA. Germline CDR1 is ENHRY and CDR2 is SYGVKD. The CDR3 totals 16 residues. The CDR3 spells CAISEDPGQGFYEQYF.

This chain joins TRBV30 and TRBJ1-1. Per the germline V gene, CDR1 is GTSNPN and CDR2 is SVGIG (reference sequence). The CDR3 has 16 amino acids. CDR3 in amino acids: CAWSVTPLGENTEAFF.

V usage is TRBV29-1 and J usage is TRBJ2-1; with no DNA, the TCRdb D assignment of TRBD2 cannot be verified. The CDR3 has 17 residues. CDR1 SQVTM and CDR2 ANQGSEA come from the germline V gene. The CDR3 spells CSVERGASGQSYNEQFF.

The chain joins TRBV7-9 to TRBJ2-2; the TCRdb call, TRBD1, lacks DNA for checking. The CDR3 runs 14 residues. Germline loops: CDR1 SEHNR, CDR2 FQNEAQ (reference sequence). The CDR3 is CASSLRGQPGELFF.

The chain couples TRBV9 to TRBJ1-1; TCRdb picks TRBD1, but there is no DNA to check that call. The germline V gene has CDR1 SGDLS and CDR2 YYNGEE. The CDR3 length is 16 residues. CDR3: CASSVNHAGAGTEAFF.

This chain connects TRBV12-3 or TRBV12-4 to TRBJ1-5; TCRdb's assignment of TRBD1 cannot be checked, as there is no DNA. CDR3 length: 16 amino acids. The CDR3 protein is CASSFDLTVSNQPQHF.

This chain's CDR3 is CASSLTMTGGTGELFF. The chain uses TRBV9 and TRBJ2-2; TCRdb outputs TRBD1, but without DNA this stays unchecked. Per germline, CDR1 SGDLS and CDR2 YYNGEE. The CDR3 extends over 16 amino acids.

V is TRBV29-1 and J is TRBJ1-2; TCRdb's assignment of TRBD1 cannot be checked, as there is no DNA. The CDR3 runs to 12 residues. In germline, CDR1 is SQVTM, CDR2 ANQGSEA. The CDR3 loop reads CSVAGGEWGYTF.